This T cell receptor (beta chain) was sequenced during a study of immune evolution from preneoplasia to lung adenocarcinoma. Whole-study findings and limits: Compared with EGFR-mutant or double wild-type lesions, KRAS-mutant nodules were more clonal. Top clone frequencies peaked in normal lung, apparently declining through invasive adenocarcinoma.

TCRdb's table, derived via immunoSEQ multiplex PCR, lists solely in-frame clones and lacks some. The sample has about 16,000 clones, about 88% seen once. Macro-dissection enriched premalignant or tumor cells before nucleic acid extraction. In regard to this clone: Its antigen is currently unknown.

The V and J ends lost 3 bases and 8 bases, in that order; junction bases with no gene match: 2. This CDR3 has 13 residues. CDR1 is SEHNR, CDR2 FQNEAQ, per germline (reference sequence). V usage is TRBV7-9 and J usage is TRBJ2-1; 9 nucleotides line up with TRBD1. Sequencing was carried out using FFPE invasive lung adenocarcinoma tissue. The receptor was isolated from a person between 65 and 79 years old with invasive lung adenocarcinoma. This CDR3 reads CASSLDRGYEQFF. The DNA for the CDR3 is TGTGCCAGCAGCTTGGACAGGGGCTATGAGCAGTTCTTC.